This T cell receptor (beta chain) is drawn from a study of shared clonotypes between healthy human individuals. General study results and limits: Represented diversity (both genetic and exposure-history) was limited by the small number of donors.

Germline V gives CDR1 MNHEY, CDR2 SVGAGI. The CDR3 sequence is 14 residues long. With 6 bases removed from V and 2 bases from J, the gap between germline ends came to 14 bases. Authors' processing steps: ImmunoSEQ junction-only sequences lacked quality scores, so their filtering differed. The data were produced by immunoSEQ multiplex PCR, yet TCRdb's version contains in-frame clones alone and is incomplete. Clone size and V and J calls were adopted from that table, with D and trimming inferred from the DNA. The sample consists of about 490,000 clones, less than 80% of them appearing once. A word on this clone: Its antigen is currently unknown.

The donors, all of them Caucasian adults, lived in Nashville, Tennessee. Genomic DNA from unsorted samples was obtained from 70 million to 90 million PBMCs (per sample). The V call is TRBV6-5, the J call TRBJ2-7; D possibly corresponds to TRBD1 (6 bases). This clonotype originated in a middle-aged woman in good health. Some clones in this sample may be carry-over from other donors' samples. The sample consisted of PBMCs. The CDR3 region has the DNA TGTGCCAGCAGAGCTGGACAGCTAACCTACGAGCAGTACTTC. Translating it yields CASRAGQLTYEQYF.